Listed here are 20 T cell receptor beta chains from one sample, sequenced in a study of blood T cell repertoires in COVID-19. Sequencing was performed with immunoSEQ multiplex PCR; in TCRdb, only in-frame clones are kept and a portion is missing. The table includes more than 110,000 clones, around 80% detected once. The specimen sequenced was peripheral blood. The receptor source for this set is a man older than 75 with acute or convalescent COVID-19.

This clone was seen once. The gene calls are TRBV5-4 and TRBJ2-5, with D tentatively TRBD1 (5 bases). Trimming took off 4 bases at V and 3 bases at J, with 10 bases between the two ends. Germline V gene lookup returns CDR1 SGHNT and CDR2 YYREEE (reference sequence). This CDR3 is built from 13 residues. This chain's CDR3 is CASSAQVEETQYF. The CDR3 DNA reads TGTGCCAGCAGCGCACAGGTGGAAGAGACCCAGTACTTC.

This clone was detected only once. This chain joins TRBV6-2 or TRBV6-3 and TRBJ2-7, with 7 positions matching TRBD2. Germline CDR1 and CDR2: MNHEY and SVGEGT. J lost 3 bases, V lost 0 bases, and 2 bases had no gene match. The CDR3 is 14 residues long. The CDR3 reads CASSYSGGDYEQYF. The CDR3 DNA sequence: TGTGCCAGCAGTTACTCGGGGGGGGACTACGAGCAGTACTTC.

The V gene is TRBV28, the J gene TRBJ2-5; the D gene is possibly TRBD1 (6 bases). Trimming shortened V by 0 bases and J by 2 bases, and 10 bases separated the two germline ends. Germline V lookup: CDR1 MDHEN, CDR2 SYDVKM. The CDR3 contains 15 residues. The DNA of the CDR3 is TGTGCCAGCAGTTTATGGGCACAGGGACAAGAGACCCAGTACTTC. This sequence encodes CASSLWAQGQETQYF.

The J gene is TRBJ2-5, the V gene TRBV4-3; 8 bases align to TRBD2. The CDR3 has 17 amino acids. V lost 4 bases and J lost 0; bases outside the gene matches: 10. Germline CDR1 and CDR2: LGHNA and YSLEER. CDR3 region: CASSPSLTSEYQETQYF. The CDR3 DNA follows: TGCGCCAGCAGCCCAAGTCTGACTAGCGAATACCAAGAGACCCAGTACTTC.

The chain recombines TRBV7-2 with TRBJ2-2; 8 bases are shared with TRBD1. The ends lost 2 bases at V and 9 bases at J; junction bases unmatched: 8. This CDR3 has 15 amino acids. CDR1 is SGHTA and CDR2 is FQGNSA in the germline V gene. In nucleotides, the CDR3 is TGTGCCAGCAGCTTAACAGGGGGACGAGGCCGGGAGCTGTTTTTT. Its translation is CASSLTGGRGRELFF. Supplemented by reference TRBV7-2 and TRBJ2-2, the full variable domain reads GAGVSQSPSNKVTEKGKDVELRCDPISGHTALYWYRQSLGQGLEFLIYFQGNSAPDKSGLPSDRFSAERTGGSVSTLTIQRTQQEDSAVYLCASSLTGGRGRELFFGEGSRLTVL.

The CDR3: CASSSSGASNQPQHF. CDR3 nucleotides: TGTGCCAGCAGCTCATCAGGGGCCAGCAATCAGCCCCAGCATTTT. This chain uses TRBV7-9 with TRBJ1-5; the D gene is possibly TRBD1 (6 bases). Per germline, CDR1 SEHNR and CDR2 FQNEAQ (reference sequence). With 4 bases removed from V and 1 base from J, the gap between germline ends came to 11 bases. This CDR3 region has 15 residues.

The chain recombines TRBV28 with TRBJ1-6, with a weak D call TRBD1 (6 bases). This CDR3 comprises 13 residues. V was pared by 4 bases and J by 8 bases, with 9 bases between. CDR1 is MDHEN, CDR2 SYDVKM, per germline. This CDR3 reads CASSSYRDSPLHF. DNA of the CDR3: TGTGCCAGCAGTTCGTACAGGGATTCACCCCTCCACTTT. The whole variable domain, remainder taken from reference TRBV28 and TRBJ1-6, is DVKVTQSSRYLVKRTGEKVFLECVQDMDHENMFWYRQDPGLGLRLIYFSYDVKMKEKGDIPEGYSVSREKKERFSLILESASTNQTSMYLCASSSYRDSPLHFGNGTRLTVT.

This rearrangement joins TRBV28 to TRBJ2-7, with D possibly being TRBD2 (5 bases). Germline CDR1 and CDR2: MDHEN and SYDVKM. Trimming left V 8 bases short and J 5 bases short, with 13 bases between. CDR3 size: 12 residues. The CDR3 loop reads CASSGSVDEQYF. CDR3 DNA: TGTGCCAGCTCGGGGTCTGTCGACGAGCAGTACTTC. The full variable domain, its missing parts supplied by reference TRBV28 and TRBJ2-7, is DVKVTQSSRYLVKRTGEKVFLECVQDMDHENMFWYRQDPGLGLRLIYFSYDVKMKEKGDIPEGYSVSREKKERFSLILESASTNQTSMYLCASSGSVDEQYFGPGTRLTVT.

This chain connects TRBV29-1 to TRBJ2-6, with D unresolved. There are 14 residues in the CDR3. Germline V gene sequence: CDR1 SQVTM, CDR2 ANQGSEA. Trimming pared 6 bases from V and 0 bases from J, leaving 9 bases between. The CDR3 reads CSVVATSGANVLTF. The DNA of the CDR3 is TGCAGCGTGGTGGCCACCTCTGGGGCCAACGTCCTGACTTTC.

J is TRBJ2-2 and V is TRBV5-1; a weak D match, TRBD2 (6 bases). This CDR3 has 14 residues. V gave up 0 bases and J gave up 6 bases, with 9 bases separating them. CDR1 is SGHRS, CDR2 YFSETQ, per germline. For the CDR3, the DNA is TGCGCCAGCAGCTTGGCCGGAGGGGCCGGGGAGCTGTTTTTT. It codes for CASSLAGGAGELFF.

The chain combines TRBV20-1 with TRBJ2-1; TRBD1 agrees at 7 bases. The CDR3 loop spans 13 amino acids. CDR1 and CDR2 from the germline V gene are DFQATT and SNEGSKA (reference sequence). The V and J ends lost 3 bases and 8 bases, in that order; junction bases with no gene match: 7. The CDR3 sequence is CSASTTGYHEQFF. The CDR3 DNA reads TGCAGTGCTAGTACGACAGGGTATCATGAGCAGTTCTTC.

The chain uses TRBV10-3 and TRBJ2-3, with D tentatively TRBD2 (6 bases). Trimming removed 11 bases at V and 2 bases at J, with 11 bases between. The CDR3 runs 12 residues. Germline V gene lookup returns CDR1 ENHRY and CDR2 SYGVKD. In nucleotides, the CDR3 is TGTGCCTCCGGGGGTACCACAGATACGCAGTATTTT. Encoded protein: CASGGTTDTQYF.

In its sample, this clone was seen a few times. The rearrangement uses TRBV4-2 and TRBJ1-2; TRBD1 aligns across 8 bases. The CDR3 has 14 residues. Germline CDR1 reads LGHNA; CDR2 reads YNFKEQ. The trim removed 2 bases at V and 4 bases at J, leaving 3 bases unmatched. In DNA form, the CDR3 reads TGTGCCAGCAGCCAAAACAGGGGGTTCTATGGCTACACCTTC. The encoded protein is CASSQNRGFYGYTF.

The chain recombines TRBV18 with TRBJ2-3; no clear D. This CDR3 has 14 amino acids. The V and J ends lost 3 bases and 0 bases respectively, with 7 bases between them. Looked up from germline, CDR1 is KGHSH and CDR2 is LQKENI. CDR3 sequence (DNA): TGTGCCAGCTCACCGATAGATAGCACAGATACGCAGTATTTT. Its translation: CASSPIDSTDTQYF.

This clone was observed a few times. The chain combines TRBV7-2 with TRBJ1-4; TRBD1 aligns across 7 bases. After removal of 4 bases from V and 4 bases from J, the junction contained 3 bases not matched to a gene. The CDR3 sequence is 14 residues long. Germline V CDR1 and CDR2: SGHTA, FQGNSA. The CDR3 DNA sequence: TGTGCCAGCAGCTCCGACAGGGTTAATGAAAAACTGTTTTTT. Amino acids: CASSSDRVNEKLFF.

Note on this clone: The sample holds other DNA sequences that translate to the same CDR3. The J gene is TRBJ1-5, the V gene TRBV7-2; 7 bases fit TRBD1. CDR1 is SGHTA, CDR2 FQGNSA, per germline. J gave up 1 base and V 1 base, and 1 base lay outside the gene matches. This CDR3 is built from 15 residues. The CDR3 DNA reads TGTGCCAGCAGCTTAGACAGGGGAAGCAATCAGCCCCAGCATTTT. Translated, it gives CASSLDRGSNQPQHF.

The rearrangement joins TRBV7-2 to TRBJ1-2; D unresolved. The CDR3 length is 13 residues. The V end was cut by 2 bases, the J end by 4 bases, with 8 bases between. Germline loops: CDR1 SGHTA, CDR2 FQGNSA. The CDR3, as DNA: TGTGCCAGCAGCTTAATAAGTAGCTATGGCTACACCTTC. Translation: CASSLISSYGYTF.

The rearrangement links TRBV5-1 to TRBJ2-2; a weak D match, TRBD2 (5 bases). The ends were cut back, 0 bases at V and 6 bases at J, with 12 bases in the middle. CDR1 and CDR2 from the germline V gene are SGHRS and YFSETQ. This CDR3 has 15 residues. The CDR3 DNA sequence: TGCGCCAGCAGCTTGGACGGGGATTTAGCCGGGGAGCTGTTTTTT. It codes for CASSLDGDLAGELFF. The whole variable domain, remainder taken from reference TRBV5-1 and TRBJ2-2, is KAGVTQTPRYLIKTRGQQVTLSCSPISGHRSVSWYQQTPGQGLQFLFEYFSETQRNKGNFPGRFSGRQFSNSRSEMNVSTLELGDSALYLCASSLDGDLAGELFFGEGSRLTVL.

V and J are TRBV19 and TRBJ2-1; D may be TRBD1 (6 bases). This CDR3 contains 15 residues. With 4 bases removed from V and 4 bases from J, the gap between germline ends came to 14 bases. The germline V gene has CDR1 LNHDA and CDR2 SQIVND (reference sequence). In DNA, the CDR3 is TGTGCCAGTAGTACAACCGGGACAAATTACAATGAGCAGTTCTTC. Translation gives CASSTTGTNYNEQFF. Together with reference TRBV19 and TRBJ2-1, the CDR3 gives the full variable domain: DGGITQSPKYLFRKEGQNVTLSCEQNLNHDAMYWYRQDPGQGLRLIYYSQIVNDFQKGDIAEGYSVSREKKESFPLTVTSAQKNPTAFYLCASSTTGTNYNEQFFGPGTRLTVL.

This clone appeared a few times. The chain employs TRBV5-1 and TRBJ1-1, with 10 bases identical to TRBD1. Looked up from germline, CDR1 is SGHRS and CDR2 is YFSETQ. This CDR3 spans 15 amino acids. The V segment lost 4 bases and the J segment 5 bases; nucleotides outside the gene matches: 8. CDR3 protein: CASSNTGTGETEAFF. In DNA form, the CDR3 reads TGCGCCAGCAGCAATACCGGGACAGGGGAAACTGAAGCTTTCTTT.